These 27 T cell receptor beta chains were all obtained from the same sample, sequenced in a study of cytomegalovirus exposure and HLA in healthy donors. The PCR was carried out with 60 Vbeta primers and 13 Jbeta primers. Sequenced by immunoSEQ multiplex PCR; TCRdb stores in-frame clones only, minus some. Of roughly 71,000 clones in the sample, roughly 80% were seen once. Sequenced input: PBMCs. These receptors were obtained from a girl between 10 and 17 years old in good health and CMV-seropositive.

The chain links TRBV27 to TRBJ2-1; 9 bases agree with TRBD1. V trimming: 5 bases; J trimming: 3 bases; junction bases outside the gene matches: 2. The CDR3 sequence is 14 residues long. Germline CDR1 and CDR2: MNHEY and SMNVEV (reference sequence). The chain's CDR3 is CASSGTGNYNEQFF. The CDR3, as DNA: TGTGCCAGCAGTGGGACAGGGAACTACAATGAGCAGTTCTTC.

The rearrangement joins TRBV2 to TRBJ1-6; no definite D call. V lost 4 bases to trimming and J lost 5 bases, with 15 bases between them. The germline CDR1 and CDR2 sequences are SNHLY and FYNNEI. CDR3 size: 16 residues. The CDR3 DNA is TGTGCCAGCAGTGTAATTTTCAACGGGGATAATTCACCCCTCCACTTT. This gives the protein CASSVIFNGDNSPLHF.

By sample fraction, this clone is medium-sized. V is TRBV5-1 and J is TRBJ1-2; possibly TRBD1 for D (6 bases). The CDR3 loop spans 13 amino acids. Germline lookup yields CDR1 SGHRS and CDR2 YFSETQ. V gave up 5 bases and J gave up 8 bases, with 16 bases separating them. In nucleotides, the CDR3 is TGCGCCAGCAGTTTCGAAGGGGGAAGGGGCTACACCTTC. Protein sequence: CASSFEGGRGYTF.

The V call is TRBV15, the J call TRBJ2-3; the match to TRBD2 covers 12 bases. Losses at the gene ends were 0 bases for V and 6 bases for J; bases not matched to a gene: 1. The CDR3 is 15 amino acids. In germline, CDR1 is LNHNV, CDR2 YYDKDF (reference sequence). CDR3 DNA: TGTGCCACCAGCAGAGACGGACTAGCGGGGGATACGCAGTATTTT. Translated, it gives CATSRDGLAGDTQYF. The variable domain in full, completed from reference TRBV15 and TRBJ2-3, reads DAMVIQNPRYQVTQFGKPVTLSCSQTLNHNVMYWYQQKSSQAPKLLFHYYDKDFNNEADTPDNFQSRRPNTSFCFLDIRSPGLGDTAMYLCATSRDGLAGDTQYFGPGTRLTVL.

V usage is TRBV10-2 and J usage is TRBJ1-2, with 7 positions matching TRBD1. Trimming at V came to 6 bases and at J to 6 bases, leaving 4 bases not matched to a gene. Germline V CDR1 and CDR2: WSHSY, SAAADI. The length of the CDR3 is 12 residues. The CDR3 DNA reads as TGCGCCAGCAGCGCCACAGGGGATGGCTACACCTTC. This sequence encodes CASSATGDGYTF.

This clone was seen only once. The chain employs TRBV4-3 and TRBJ2-7; 11 nucleotides agree with TRBD1. V lost 0 bases, J lost 3 bases, and 7 bases stayed unmatched. This CDR3 has 17 residues. CDR1 is LGHNA and CDR2 is YSLEER in the germline V gene. The CDR3 loop reads CASSQEGSGQGVYEQYF. DNA of the CDR3: TGCGCCAGCAGCCAAGAGGGGTCGGGACAGGGGGTCTACGAGCAGTACTTC.

V gene TRBV5-1 combines with J gene TRBJ2-7; 10 bases map to TRBD1. The germline gives CDR1 SGHRS, CDR2 YFSETQ. This CDR3 has 16 residues. V shed 4 bases, J shed 2 bases, and the junction held 9 bases outside the gene matches. The CDR3 spells CASSPPGQGLAYEQYF. The DNA of the CDR3 is TGCGCCAGCAGCCCACCGGGACAGGGGTTGGCCTACGAGCAGTACTTC.

This clone was found once. The chain links TRBV11-3 to TRBJ1-3; tentatively, D is TRBD1 (6 bases). CDR3 length: 14 residues. Trimming cost V 6 bases and J 2 bases, with 11 bases left between them. Germline CDR1 and CDR2: SGHNT and YENEEA. CDR3: CASSPDRTGNTIYF. DNA of the CDR3: TGTGCCAGCAGTCCCGACAGGACTGGAAACACCATATATTTT.

This chain joins TRBV14 and TRBJ1-6; 8 bases fit TRBD1. Germline trimming cut 7 bases from V and 10 bases from J; bases unmatched to any gene: 9. Germline-derived CDR1 and CDR2 are SGHDN and FVKESK. The CDR3 is 14 amino acids. This CDR3 reads CASTPGGAGSPLHF. As DNA, the CDR3 is TGTGCCAGCACCCCAGGGGGCGCGGGGTCACCCCTCCACTTT.

This chain joins TRBV7-9 and TRBJ1-2; 9 positions agree with TRBD1. CDR1 SEHNR and CDR2 FQNEAQ come from the germline V gene (reference sequence). This CDR3 comprises 14 residues. V trimming: 4 bases; J trimming: 3 bases; junction bases outside the gene matches: 3. The DNA of the CDR3 is TGTGCCAGCAGCTCAGACAGGGGGTACTATGGCTACACCTTC. Translation: CASSSDRGYYGYTF. The variable domain in full, completed from reference TRBV7-9 and TRBJ1-2, reads DTGVSQNPRHKITKRGQNVTFRCDPISEHNRLYWYRQTLGQGPEFLTYFQNEAQLEKSRLLSDRFSAERPKGSFSTLEIQRTEQGDSAMYLCASSSDRGYYGYTFGSGTRLTVV.

The chain combines TRBV29-1 with TRBJ2-3; 11 bases match TRBD2. Trimming took 8 bases from V and 11 from J; bases not matched to a gene: 9. Germline V gene data show CDR1 as SQVTM and CDR2 as ANQGSEA. CDR3 length equals 12 residues. In DNA, the CDR3 is TGCAGCCTCGCGACTAGCGGGGACAGGCAGTATTTT. Its translation is CSLATSGDRQYF.

V and J are TRBV7-9 and TRBJ1-1; a possible D gene is TRBD1 (5 bases). V shed 2 bases and J shed 1 base, with 11 bases lying between them. CDR3 size: 15 residues. Germline V lookup: CDR1 SEHNR, CDR2 FQNEAQ (reference sequence). The chain's CDR3 is CASSLSQATNTEAFF. The CDR3 DNA sequence: TGTGCCAGCAGCTTATCACAGGCCACGAACACTGAAGCTTTCTTT.

This chain uses TRBV27 with TRBJ1-2, with 8 nucleotides matching TRBD1. This CDR3 has 14 residues. With 5 bases clipped from V and 1 base from J, the junction kept 3 bases outside the gene matches. The germline V gene has CDR1 MNHEY and CDR2 SMNVEV (reference sequence). This CDR3 reads CASSKTGVNYGYTF. The CDR3 nucleotides are TGTGCCAGCAGTAAGACAGGGGTTAACTATGGCTACACCTTC.

The chain employs TRBV7-2 and TRBJ2-7; maybe TRBD2 (5 bases). The CDR3 is 14 amino acids. V lost 5 bases to trimming and J lost 0 bases, with 11 bases between them. Germline V gene data show CDR1 as SGHTA and CDR2 as FQGNSA. The chain's CDR3 is CASSQPGSSYEQYF. Written as DNA, the CDR3 is TGTGCCAGCAGCCAACCGGGGAGCTCCTACGAGCAGTACTTC.

In this sample, this clone turned up a few times. This chain uses TRBV6-5 with TRBJ1-3; D ambiguous. V was trimmed by 7 bases and J by 4 bases, leaving 14 bases between them. CDR1 is MNHEY and CDR2 is SVGAGI in the germline V gene. The CDR3 has 14 amino acids. The CDR3 DNA reads TGTGCCAGCAAAGGAGCCACGCCAGGAAACACCATATATTTT. Amino acids: CASKGATPGNTIYF.

The chain has TRBV6-1 and TRBJ2-1; 7 nucleotides agree with TRBD2. Germline V gives CDR1 MNHNS, CDR2 SASEGT. CDR3 size: 14 residues. V shed 7 bases, J shed 7 bases, and the junction held 10 bases outside the gene matches. The CDR3 here is CASMGPFGGNEQFF. The CDR3 bases are TGTGCCAGCATGGGTCCATTCGGGGGGAATGAGCAGTTCTTC.

V and J are TRBV30 and TRBJ2-4, with D tentatively TRBD2 (5 bases). V lost 0 bases and J lost 2, with 11 bases in between. The CDR3 has 15 amino acids. Germline V CDR1 and CDR2: GTSNPN, SVGIG (reference sequence). Here the CDR3 reads CAWSVLGVTKNIQYF. For the CDR3, the DNA is TGTGCCTGGAGTGTACTAGGCGTAACCAAAAACATTCAGTACTTC.

V and J are TRBV2 and TRBJ1-1; the D gene is possibly TRBD1 (5 bases). Trimming pared 6 bases from V and 5 bases from J, leaving 16 bases between. CDR3 length: 14 residues. CDR1 and CDR2 (germline): SNHLY, FYNNEI. CDR3 in DNA: TGTGCCAGCAGAGGGGACGGTGGGAGGACTGAAGCTTTCTTT. It translates to CASRGDGGRTEAFF.

The rearrangement uses TRBV9 and TRBJ2-3; no clear D. V dropped 3 bases and J dropped 10 bases, with 12 bases sitting between them. Germline CDR1 and CDR2: SGDLS and YYNGEE. The CDR3 sequence is 12 residues long. The CDR3 nucleotides are TGTGCCAGCAGCGCCCGGCTTGCGGCGCAGTATTTT. Protein sequence: CASSARLAAQYF. The entire variable domain, with the rest obtained from reference TRBV9 and TRBJ2-3, is as follows: DSGVTQTPKHLITATGQRVTLRCSPRSGDLSVYWYQQSLDQGLQFLIQYYNGEERAKGNILERFSAQQFPDLHSELNLSSLELGDSALYFCASSARLAAQYFGPGTRLTVL.

The chain carries TRBV28 and TRBJ2-5; D is uncertain. The length of the CDR3 is 13 residues. Germline lookup yields CDR1 MDHEN and CDR2 SYDVKM. V lost 8 bases, J lost 5 bases, and 15 bases lay in between. CDR3 sequence (DNA): TGTGCCAGCCTTAAGTGGGTGACTGAGACCCAGTACTTC. Protein: CASLKWVTETQYF. Full variable domain (outside the CDR3, taken from reference TRBV28 and TRBJ2-5): DVKVTQSSRYLVKRTGEKVFLECVQDMDHENMFWYRQDPGLGLRLIYFSYDVKMKEKGDIPEGYSVSREKKERFSLILESASTNQTSMYLCASLKWVTETQYFGPGTRLLVL.

V usage is TRBV5-1 and J usage is TRBJ2-5; TRBD1 agrees at 8 bases. Germline assignment: CDR1 SGHRS and CDR2 YFSETQ. V dropped 4 bases and J dropped 5; count of bases not matched to a gene: 7. CDR3 length: 14 residues. Here the CDR3 DNA reads TGCGCCAGCAGCGGCGACAGGGGTAGGGAGACCCAGTACTTC. It is translated as CASSGDRGRETQYF.

The chain uses TRBV28 and TRBJ1-3; D gene uncertain. The CDR3 length is 13 residues. Trimming removed 7 bases at V and 1 base at J, with 8 bases between. Germline V gene data show CDR1 as MDHEN and CDR2 as SYDVKM. CDR3 in amino acids: CASTFPSGNTIYF. The CDR3 DNA follows: TGTGCCAGCACCTTCCCTTCTGGAAACACCATATATTTT.

This clone was picked up a small number of times. The CDR3 nucleotides are TGTGCCAGCAGTGCTAATAATGAGCAGTTCTTC. It encodes CASSANNEQFF. The rearrangement joins TRBV6-1 to TRBJ2-1; D is undetermined. Trimming left V 4 bases short and J 7 bases short, with 5 bases between. The CDR3 has 11 amino acids. In germline, CDR1 is MNHNS, CDR2 SASEGT.

V usage is TRBV2 and J usage is TRBJ2-7, with 8 bases that match TRBD1. Trimming took 7 bases from V and 2 from J; bases not matched to a gene: 4. Germline CDR1 and CDR2: SNHLY and FYNNEI. CDR3 length equals 13 residues. In DNA, the CDR3 is TGTGCCAGCACTGGACAGGGAACCTACGAGCAGTACTTC. Translated, it gives CASTGQGTYEQYF.

The chain combines TRBV4-3 with TRBJ2-7, with D tentatively TRBD1 (6 bases). CDR1 and CDR2 from the germline V gene are LGHNA and YSLEER. This CDR3 spans 13 amino acids. The V end lost 1 base, the J end lost 7 bases, and 11 bases lay between the germline ends. CDR3 sequence: CASSQVPGEEQYF. In DNA form, the CDR3 reads TGCGCCAGCAGCCAAGTTCCAGGGGAAGAGCAGTACTTC.

The chain joins TRBV30 to TRBJ1-3; D gene ambiguous. This CDR3 has 11 residues. Trimming pared 8 bases from V and 4 bases from J, leaving 9 bases between. The germline V gene has CDR1 GTSNPN and CDR2 SVGIG (reference sequence). This CDR3 reads CALGPGNTIYF. CDR3 bases: TGTGCCCTTGGGCCCGGAAACACCATATATTTT.

The chain combines TRBV12-5 with TRBJ1-1, with D perhaps matching TRBD1 (6 bases). The CDR3 extends over 13 amino acids. Between the trimmed V and J ends, which lost 0 bases and 8 bases, there was a span of 10 bases. CDR1 is LGHNT, CDR2 FRNRAP, per germline. This chain's CDR3 is CASGLVRTGEAFF. Written as DNA, the CDR3 is TGTGCTAGTGGTTTGGTACGCACAGGGGAAGCTTTCTTT. Using reference TRBV12-5 and TRBJ1-1 for the parts outside the CDR3, the full variable domain is DARVTQTPRHKVTEMGQEVTMRCQPILGHNTVFWYRQTMMQGLELLAYFRNRAPLDDSGMPKDRFSAEMPDATLATLKIQPSEPRDSAVYFCASGLVRTGEAFFGQGTRLTVV.